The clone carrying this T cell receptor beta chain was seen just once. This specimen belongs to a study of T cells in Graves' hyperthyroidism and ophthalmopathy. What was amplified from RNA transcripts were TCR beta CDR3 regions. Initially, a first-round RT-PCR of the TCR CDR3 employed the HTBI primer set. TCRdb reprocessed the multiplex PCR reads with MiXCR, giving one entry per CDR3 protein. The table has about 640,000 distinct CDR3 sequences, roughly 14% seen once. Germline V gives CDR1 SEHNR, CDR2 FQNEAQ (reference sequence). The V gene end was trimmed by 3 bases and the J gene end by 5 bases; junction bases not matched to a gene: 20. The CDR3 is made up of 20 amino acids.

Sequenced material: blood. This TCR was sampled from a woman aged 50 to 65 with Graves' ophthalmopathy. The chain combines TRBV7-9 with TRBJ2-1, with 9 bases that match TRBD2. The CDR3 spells CASSFTTSGRPLLVNNEQFF. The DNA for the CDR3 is TGTGCCAGCAGCTTTACTACCAGCGGGAGGCCCCTCCTAGTAAACAATGAGCAGTTCTTC.